The sequence of this TCR beta chain was determined in a study of cytomegalovirus exposure and HLA in healthy donors. Findings of the study overall: Productive status was seen about 90% or about 30% of the time for most TCR beta V segments in an earlier analysis. Within a later analysis, the majority of CMV-associated TCR beta chains appeared HLA-restricted. While the bulk of TCR sequences proved rare, some public TCRs turned up in many donors. Trimming of TCR beta V- and J-genes showed a link, identified in a later analysis, to a missense DCLRE1C variant.

PCR used 60 Vbeta primers and 13 Jbeta primers. Clones were read by immunoSEQ multiplex PCR, and TCRdb kept only the in-frame ones, dropping some. The data contain roughly 130,000 clones, about 80% of them singletons. Worth noting for this clone: What it binds is unknown.

The CDR3 runs 15 residues. The chain links TRBV12-1 to TRBJ2-2; TRBD1 reflects the table's D call only, with no check against the DNA. TRBV12-1 is a pseudogene segment. The TCR comes from a boy younger than 10 in good health and CMV-seronegative. The specimen was PBMCs. CDR3 protein: CASGTGGGWTGELFF. CDR3 DNA sequence: TGTGCCAGCGGTACAGGGGGCGGGTGGACCGGGGAGCTGTTTTTT.